This T cell receptor (beta chain) originates from a study of T cell changes during pregnancy in multiple sclerosis. The assay was immunoSEQ multiplex PCR, and TCRdb's table has in-frame clones only and misses some. The table includes tens of thousands of clones, more than 80% detected once. CDR3 length equals 17 residues. Looked up from germline, CDR1 is SGHDT and CDR2 is YYEEEE. The V end was cut by 0 bases, the J end by 3 bases, with 18 bases between. Specimen: CD4+ T cells from peripheral blood mononuclear cells, collected before pregnancy. The sequence was obtained from a female donor with multiple sclerosis, enrolled in a pregnancy study. The chain uses TRBV5-6 and TRBJ1-2; D may be TRBD1 (5 bases). The DNA of the CDR3 is TGTGCCAGCAGCTTGGGGAAGACGTGGGGCTCCTACTATGGCTACACCTTC. This translates into CASSLGKTWGSYYGYTF.